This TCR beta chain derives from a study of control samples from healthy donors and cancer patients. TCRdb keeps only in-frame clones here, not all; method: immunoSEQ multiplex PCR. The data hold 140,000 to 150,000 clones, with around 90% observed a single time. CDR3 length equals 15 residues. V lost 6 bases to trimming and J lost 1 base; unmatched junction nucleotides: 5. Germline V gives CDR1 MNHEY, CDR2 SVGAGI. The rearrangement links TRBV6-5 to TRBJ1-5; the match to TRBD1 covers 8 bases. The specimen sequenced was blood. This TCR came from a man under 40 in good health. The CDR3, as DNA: TGTGCCAGCAGGAAGGACAGGGCAAGCAATCAGCCCCAGCATTTT. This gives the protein CASRKDRASNQPQHF.